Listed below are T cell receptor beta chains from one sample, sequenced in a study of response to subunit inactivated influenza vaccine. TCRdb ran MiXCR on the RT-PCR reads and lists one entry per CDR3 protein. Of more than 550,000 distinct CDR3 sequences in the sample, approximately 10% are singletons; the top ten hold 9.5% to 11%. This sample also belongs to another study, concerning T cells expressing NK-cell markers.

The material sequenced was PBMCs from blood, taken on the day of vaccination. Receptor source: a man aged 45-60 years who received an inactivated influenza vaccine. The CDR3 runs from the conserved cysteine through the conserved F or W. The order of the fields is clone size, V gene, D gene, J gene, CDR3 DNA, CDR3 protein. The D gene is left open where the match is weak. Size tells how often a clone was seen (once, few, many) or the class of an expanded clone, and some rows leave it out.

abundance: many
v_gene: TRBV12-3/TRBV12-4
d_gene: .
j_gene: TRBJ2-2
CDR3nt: TGTGCCAGCAGTAATTCTCCGATCACCGGGGAGCTGTTTTTT
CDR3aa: CASSNSPITGELFF

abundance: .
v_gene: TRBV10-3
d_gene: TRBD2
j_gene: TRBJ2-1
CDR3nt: TGTGCCTTCGGTTCTAGCGGGATGAATGAGCAGTTCTTC
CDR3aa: CAFGSSGMNEQFF

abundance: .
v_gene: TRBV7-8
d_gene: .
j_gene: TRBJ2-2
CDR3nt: TGTGCCAGCAGCTCTCCGGGACACCTGAACACCGGGGAGCTGTTTTTT
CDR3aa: CASSSPGHLNTGELFF

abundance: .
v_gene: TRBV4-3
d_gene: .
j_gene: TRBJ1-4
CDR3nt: TGCGCCAGCAGCCAAGATTCCGGGACTAATGAAAAACTGTTTTTT
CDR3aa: CASSQDSGTNEKLFF

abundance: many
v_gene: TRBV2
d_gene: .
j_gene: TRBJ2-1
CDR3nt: TGTGCCAGCACCCGTTACAATGAGCAGTTCTTC
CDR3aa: CASTRYNEQFF

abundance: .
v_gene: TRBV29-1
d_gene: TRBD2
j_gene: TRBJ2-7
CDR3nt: TGCAGCGTTGGGGGACTAGCGGGAGGTAAGAGGTCCTACGAGCAGTACTTC
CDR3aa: CSVGGLAGGKRSYEQYF

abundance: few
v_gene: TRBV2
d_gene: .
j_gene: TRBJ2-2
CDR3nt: TGTGCCAGCAGTGTAAGCTACACCGGGGAGCTGTTTTTT
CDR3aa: CASSVSYTGELFF

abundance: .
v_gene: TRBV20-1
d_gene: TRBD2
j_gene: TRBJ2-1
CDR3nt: TGCAGTGCTAGAGATCTAGCGGGAGAGGGATCGGCGCAGTTCTTC
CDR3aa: CSARDLAGEGSAQFF

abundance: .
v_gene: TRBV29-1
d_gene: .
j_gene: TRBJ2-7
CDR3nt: TGCAGCGTGAGGGTCCTCTCCGAGCAGTACTTC
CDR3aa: CSVRVLSEQYF

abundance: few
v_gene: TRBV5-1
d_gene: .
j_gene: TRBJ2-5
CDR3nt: TGCGCCAGCAGCTTGCGGGGGGCTAGTGTCGGAGAGACCCAGTACTTC
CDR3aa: CASSLRGASVGETQYF

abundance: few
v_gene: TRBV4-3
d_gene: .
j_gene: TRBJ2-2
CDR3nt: TGCGCCAGCAGCCACCAGGGGACCGGGGAGCTGTTTTTT
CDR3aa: CASSHQGTGELFF

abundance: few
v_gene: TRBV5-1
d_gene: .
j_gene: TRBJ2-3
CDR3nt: TGCGCCAGCAGCTTGCAGAGTCAAGGGAGCACAGATACGCAGTATTTT
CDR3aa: CASSLQSQGSTDTQYF

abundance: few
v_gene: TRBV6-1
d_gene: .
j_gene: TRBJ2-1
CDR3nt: TGTGCCAGCAGTATCCCCGGGCAGTACAATGAGCAGTTCTTC
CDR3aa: CASSIPGQYNEQFF

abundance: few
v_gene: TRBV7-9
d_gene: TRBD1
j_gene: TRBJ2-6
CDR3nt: TGTGCCAGCAGCCAACAGGGGATTACCTCTGGGGCCAACGTCCTGACTTTC
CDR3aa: CASSQQGITSGANVLTF

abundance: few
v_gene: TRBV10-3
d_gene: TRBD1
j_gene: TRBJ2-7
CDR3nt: TGTGCCATCAGTGTTGGGACAGTCTACGAGCAGTACTTC
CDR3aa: CAISVGTVYEQYF

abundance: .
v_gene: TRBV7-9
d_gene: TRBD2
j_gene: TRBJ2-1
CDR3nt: TGTGCCAGCAGCTCGACCATAGCGGGAAGGGGTGCGGATGAGCAGTTCTTC
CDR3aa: CASSSTIAGRGADEQFF

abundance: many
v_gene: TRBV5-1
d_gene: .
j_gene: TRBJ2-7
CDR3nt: TGCGCCAGCAGCGGAGGACAACTTCGTTTGGACGAGCAGTACTTC
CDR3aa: CASSGGQLRLDEQYF

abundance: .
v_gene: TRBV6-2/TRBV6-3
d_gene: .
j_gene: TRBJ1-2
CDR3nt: TGTGCCAGCAGCCTCAACTCAGGGGCATTCGGTGGCTACACCTTC
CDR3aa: CASSLNSGAFGGYTF

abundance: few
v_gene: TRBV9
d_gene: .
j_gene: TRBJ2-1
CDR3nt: TGTGCCAGCAGCGTAGGTAGGGCCAATGAGCAGTTCTTC
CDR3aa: CASSVGRANEQFF

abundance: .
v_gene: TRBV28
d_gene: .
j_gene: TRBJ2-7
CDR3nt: TGTGCCAGCAGTTTAACTAAGTTCGAGCAGTACTTC
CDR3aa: CASSLTKFEQYF

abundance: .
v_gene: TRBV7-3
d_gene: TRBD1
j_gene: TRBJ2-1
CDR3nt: TGTGCCAGCAGCTTGTCCGGGACAGCGACCTACAATGAGCAGTTCTTC
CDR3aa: CASSLSGTATYNEQFF

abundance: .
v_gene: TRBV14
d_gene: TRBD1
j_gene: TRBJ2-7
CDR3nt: TGTGCCAGCAGCCAAGGGACAGGGGGAGGTTACGAGCAGTACTTC
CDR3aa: CASSQGTGGGYEQYF

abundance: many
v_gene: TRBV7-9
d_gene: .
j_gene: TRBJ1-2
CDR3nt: TGTGCCAGCAGCTTTACATCCTATGGCTACACCTTC
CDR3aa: CASSFTSYGYTF

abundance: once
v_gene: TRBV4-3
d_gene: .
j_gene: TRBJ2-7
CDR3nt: TGCGCCAGCAGCCAAGATGTTGCGAGCAATGGGCTCGAGCAGTACTTC
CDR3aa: CASSQDVASNGLEQYF

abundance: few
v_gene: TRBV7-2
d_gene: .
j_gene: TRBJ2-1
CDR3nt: TGTGCCAGCAGCCGGAGAGGCCCCTACAATGAGCAGTTCTTC
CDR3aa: CASSRRGPYNEQFF

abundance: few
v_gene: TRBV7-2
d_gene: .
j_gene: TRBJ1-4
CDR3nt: TGTGCCAGCAGCTTAGATTCCGCGAAACTGTTTTTT
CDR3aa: CASSLDSAKLFF

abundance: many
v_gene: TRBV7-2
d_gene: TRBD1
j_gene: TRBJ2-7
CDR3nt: TGTGCCAGCAGCCTACAAGAGGGACAGGGAAGTCGGCAGTACTTC
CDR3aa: CASSLQEGQGSRQYF

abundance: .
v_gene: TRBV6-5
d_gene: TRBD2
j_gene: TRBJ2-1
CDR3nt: TGTGCCAGCAGTTACTCGGGGGGGTTCGGGGTTGCCAATGAGCAGTTCTTC
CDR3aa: CASSYSGGFGVANEQFF

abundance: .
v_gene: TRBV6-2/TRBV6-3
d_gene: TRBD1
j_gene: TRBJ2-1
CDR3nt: TGTGCCAGCACTCCGGGACAGTTCTCCAATGAGCAGTTCTTC
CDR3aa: CASTPGQFSNEQFF

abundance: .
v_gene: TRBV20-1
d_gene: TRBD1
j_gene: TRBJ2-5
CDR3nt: TGCAGTGCACAAGACAGGGTGCAACAAGAGACCCAGTACTTC
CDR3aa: CSAQDRVQQETQYF

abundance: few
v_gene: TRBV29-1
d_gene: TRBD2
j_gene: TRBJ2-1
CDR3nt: TGCAGCGTTGAAGATTTGCCGGGGGGGGCCTATGAGCAGTTCTTC
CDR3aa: CSVEDLPGGAYEQFF

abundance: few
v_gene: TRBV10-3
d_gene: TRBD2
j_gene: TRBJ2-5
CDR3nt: TGTGCCATCAGCGAAGAACGGGGGGTGGGGGAGACCCAGTACTTC
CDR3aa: CAISEERGVGETQYF

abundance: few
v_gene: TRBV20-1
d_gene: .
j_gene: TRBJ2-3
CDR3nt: TGCAGTGCTAGCCCCCCCTCGGGGGTGAGCACAGATACGCAGTATTTT
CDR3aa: CSASPPSGVSTDTQYF

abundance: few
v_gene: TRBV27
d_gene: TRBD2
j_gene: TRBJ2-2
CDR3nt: TGTGCCAGCAGCTGGACTAGCGGGAGGGCCTCAAACACCGGGGAGCTGTTTTTT
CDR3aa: CASSWTSGRASNTGELFF

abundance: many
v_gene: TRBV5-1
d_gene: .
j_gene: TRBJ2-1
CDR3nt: TGTGCCAGCAGCCAGGACGGGAGCTCCTACAATGAGCAGTTCTTC
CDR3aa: CASSQDGSSYNEQFF

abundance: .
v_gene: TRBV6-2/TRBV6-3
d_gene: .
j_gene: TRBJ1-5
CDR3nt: TGTGCCAGCACTGCGGACTTGCTCAATCAGCCCCAGCATTTT
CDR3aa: CASTADLLNQPQHF

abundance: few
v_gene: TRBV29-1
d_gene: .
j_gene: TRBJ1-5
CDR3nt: TGCAGCGTTGCTCACAGCAATCAGCCCCAGCATTTT
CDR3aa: CSVAHSNQPQHF

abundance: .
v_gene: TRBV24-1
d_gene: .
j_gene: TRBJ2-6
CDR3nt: TGTGCCATTACAGGTGTTGGGGCCAACGTCCTGACTTTC
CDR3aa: CAITGVGANVLTF

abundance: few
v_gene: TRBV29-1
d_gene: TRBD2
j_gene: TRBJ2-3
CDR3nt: TGCAGCGTTCACGGGAGGGCCACAGATACGCAGTATTTT
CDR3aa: CSVHGRATDTQYF

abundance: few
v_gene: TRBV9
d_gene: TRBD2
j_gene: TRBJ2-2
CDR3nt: TGTGCCAGCAGCGTATCTAGCGGAGATTTCGACACCGGGGAGCTGTTTTTT
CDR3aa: CASSVSSGDFDTGELFF

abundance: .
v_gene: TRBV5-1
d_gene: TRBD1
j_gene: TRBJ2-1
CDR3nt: TGCGCCAGCACCCAGACAGGGTGGATCTACAATGAGCAGTTCTTC
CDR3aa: CASTQTGWIYNEQFF

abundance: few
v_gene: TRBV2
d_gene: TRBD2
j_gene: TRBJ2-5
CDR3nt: TGTGCCAGCAGTGAGGGACTAGCGGGAAAGGGAGAGACCCAGTACTTC
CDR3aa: CASSEGLAGKGETQYF

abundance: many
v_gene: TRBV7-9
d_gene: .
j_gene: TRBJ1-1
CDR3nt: TGTGCCAGCAGCTTCCCTCGGGCTGAAGCTTTCTTT
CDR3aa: CASSFPRAEAFF

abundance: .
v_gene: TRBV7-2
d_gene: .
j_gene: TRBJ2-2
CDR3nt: TGTGCCAGCGGAACTCGGGCAGGCGCTCGGGGGGAGCTGTTTTTT
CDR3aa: CASGTRAGARGELFF

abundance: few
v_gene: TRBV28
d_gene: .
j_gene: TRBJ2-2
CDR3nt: TGTGCCAGCAGTTTCCGGAGAGATTCGAACACCGGGGAGCTGTTTTTT
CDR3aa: CASSFRRDSNTGELFF

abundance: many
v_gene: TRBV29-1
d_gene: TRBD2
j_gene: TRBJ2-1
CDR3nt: TGCAGCGTTCTCGGGAGGGTCAATGAGCAGTTCTTC
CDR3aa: CSVLGRVNEQFF

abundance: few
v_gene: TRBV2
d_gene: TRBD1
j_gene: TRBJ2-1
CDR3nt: TGTGCCAGCCAGCCCGGACAGGGTGCGAATGAGCAGTTCTTC
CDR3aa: CASQPGQGANEQFF

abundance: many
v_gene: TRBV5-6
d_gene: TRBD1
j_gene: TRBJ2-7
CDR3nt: TGTGCCAGCAGCTTAAGGACAGGATGGTCCTCCGAGCAGTACTTC
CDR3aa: CASSLRTGWSSEQYF

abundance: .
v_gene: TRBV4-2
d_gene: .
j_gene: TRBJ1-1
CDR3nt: TGTGCCAGCAGCCAAGGCAGGGCAGGGGCCTCGAACACTGAAGCTTTCTTT
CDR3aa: CASSQGRAGASNTEAFF

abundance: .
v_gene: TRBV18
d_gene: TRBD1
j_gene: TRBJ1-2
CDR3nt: TGTGCCAGCTCACCATCGATTAGGGACAGGGGAAATTATGGCTACACCTTC
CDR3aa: CASSPSIRDRGNYGYTF